This note documents a single T cell receptor beta chain sequence. The antigen is unknown. This may be a read error, as it is one base from a much larger clone. The cDNA was generated by 5'RACE with 10-nucleotide random UMIs. TCRdb re-called the 5' RACE reads through MiXCR, storing one row per CDR3 protein. The sample has about 88,000 distinct CDR3 sequences; 3.5% are singletons. This sample was taken from a study of neurological immune-mediated disorders. Study-level findings and limits: Multiple sclerosis patients had less TCR clonal expansion than even healthy controls, unlike HTLV-1-associated myelopathy. Grouping of repertoires by phylogeny put those of 18 of 34 multiple sclerosis patients into a single related-CDR3 cluster, a possible signature.

The germline V gene encodes CDR1 SGHRS and CDR2 YFSETQ. The length of the CDR3 is 16 residues. PBMCs stored at -80 C, numbering 2 million, were the origin of the unsorted libraries. The sequenced sample was PBMCs. The chain uses TRBV5-1 and TRBJ2-6; no clear D. The sequence derives from a woman between 18 and 29 years old with multiple sclerosis. The CDR3 DNA follows: TGCGTCAGCAGCCCATTGGGCCGGTCCGGGGCCAACGTCCTGACTTTC. Encoded protein: CVSSPLGRSGANVLTF.